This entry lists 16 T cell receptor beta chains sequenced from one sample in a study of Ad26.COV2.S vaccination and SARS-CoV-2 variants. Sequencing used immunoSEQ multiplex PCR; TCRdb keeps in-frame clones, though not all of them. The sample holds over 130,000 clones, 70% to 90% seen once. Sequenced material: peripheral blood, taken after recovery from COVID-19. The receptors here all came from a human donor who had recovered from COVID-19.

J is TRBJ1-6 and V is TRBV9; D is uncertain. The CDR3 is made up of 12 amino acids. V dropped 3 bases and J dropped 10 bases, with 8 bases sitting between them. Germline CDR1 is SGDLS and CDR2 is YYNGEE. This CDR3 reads CASSARGSPLHF. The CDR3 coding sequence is TGTGCCAGCAGCGCGCGAGGATCACCCCTCCACTTT.

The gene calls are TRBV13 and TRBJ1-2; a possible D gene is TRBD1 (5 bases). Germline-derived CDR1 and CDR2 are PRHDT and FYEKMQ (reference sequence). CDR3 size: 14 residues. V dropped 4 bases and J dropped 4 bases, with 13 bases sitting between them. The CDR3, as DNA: TGTGCCAGCAGCTCCCGGGGGATAGGCTATGGCTACACCTTC. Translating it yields CASSSRGIGYGYTF.

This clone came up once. The CDR3 loop is CASSYGDGRTDTQYF. CDR3 bases: TGTGCCAGCAGTTACGGCGATGGCCGCACAGATACGCAGTATTTT. The rearrangement uses TRBV6-5 and TRBJ2-3; no clear D. This CDR3 is built from 15 residues. V shed 2 bases and J shed 1 base, with 10 bases lying between them. Germline loops: CDR1 MNHEY, CDR2 SVGAGI.

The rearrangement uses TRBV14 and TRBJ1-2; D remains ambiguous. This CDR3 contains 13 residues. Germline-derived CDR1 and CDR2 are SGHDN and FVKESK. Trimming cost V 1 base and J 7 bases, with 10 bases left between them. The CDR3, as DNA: TGTGCCAGCAGCCAAGGAACGTACCGTGGCTACACCTTC. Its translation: CASSQGTYRGYTF.

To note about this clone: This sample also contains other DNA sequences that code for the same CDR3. CDR3 region: CASSLSVSGNTIYF. The CDR3 region has the DNA TGCGCCAGCAGCTTGTCCGTTTCTGGAAACACCATATATTTT. The chain carries TRBV5-1 and TRBJ1-3; D ambiguous. V lost 1 base and J lost 1, with 6 bases in between. The germline V gene has CDR1 SGHRS and CDR2 YFSETQ. The CDR3 sequence is 14 residues long.

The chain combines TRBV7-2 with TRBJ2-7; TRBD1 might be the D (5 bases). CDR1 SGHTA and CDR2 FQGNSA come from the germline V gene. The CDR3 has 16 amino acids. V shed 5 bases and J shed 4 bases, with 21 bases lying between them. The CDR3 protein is CASSTQGTSPLYEQYF. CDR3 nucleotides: TGTGCCAGCAGCACCCAGGGTACATCTCCCTTGTACGAGCAGTACTTC.

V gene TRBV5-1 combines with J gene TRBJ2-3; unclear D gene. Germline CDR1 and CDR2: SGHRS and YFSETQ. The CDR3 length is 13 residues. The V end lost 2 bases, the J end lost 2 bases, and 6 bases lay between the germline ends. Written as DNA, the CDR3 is TGCGCCAGCAGCTTACAGTCCACAGATACGCAGTATTTT. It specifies CASSLQSTDTQYF.

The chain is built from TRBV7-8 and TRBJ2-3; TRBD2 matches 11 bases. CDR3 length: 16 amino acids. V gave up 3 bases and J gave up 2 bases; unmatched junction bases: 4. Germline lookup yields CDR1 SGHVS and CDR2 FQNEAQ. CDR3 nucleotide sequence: TGTGCCAGCAGCTTCCGACTAGCGGGGCCCACAGATACGCAGTATTTT. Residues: CASSFRLAGPTDTQYF.

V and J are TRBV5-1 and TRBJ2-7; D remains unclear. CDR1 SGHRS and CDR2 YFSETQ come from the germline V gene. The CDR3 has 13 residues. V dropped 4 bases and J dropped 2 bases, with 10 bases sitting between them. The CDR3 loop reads CASSPRGTYEQYF. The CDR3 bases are TGCGCCAGCAGCCCCCGAGGCACCTACGAGCAGTACTTC.

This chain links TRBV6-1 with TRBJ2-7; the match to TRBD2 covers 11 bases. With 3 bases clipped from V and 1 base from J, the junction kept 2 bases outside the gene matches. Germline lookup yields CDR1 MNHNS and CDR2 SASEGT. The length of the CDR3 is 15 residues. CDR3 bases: TGTGCCAGCAGTGAGACTAGCGGGGCATCCTACGAGCAGTACTTC. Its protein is CASSETSGASYEQYF.

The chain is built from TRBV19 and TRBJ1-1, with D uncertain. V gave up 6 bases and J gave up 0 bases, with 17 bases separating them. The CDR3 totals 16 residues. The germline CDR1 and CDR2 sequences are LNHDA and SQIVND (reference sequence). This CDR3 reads CASSGEPGPLNTEAFF. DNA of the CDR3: TGTGCCAGTAGCGGGGAGCCCGGACCTTTGAACACTGAAGCTTTCTTT.

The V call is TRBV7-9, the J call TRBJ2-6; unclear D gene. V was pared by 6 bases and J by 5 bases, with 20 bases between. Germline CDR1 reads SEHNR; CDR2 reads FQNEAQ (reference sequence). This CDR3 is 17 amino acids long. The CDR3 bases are TGTGCCAGCAGGCCAAACCGGGCCTCTGGGAGGGCCAACGTCCTGACTTTC. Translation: CASRPNRASGRANVLTF.

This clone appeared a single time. The CDR3 here is CASSSGQGADSPLHF. The CDR3 DNA is TGTGCCAGCAGCTCAGGACAGGGGGCTGATTCACCCCTCCACTTT. This sequence joins TRBV11-3 and TRBJ1-6, with 11 bases lining up with TRBD1. CDR1 is SGHNT and CDR2 is YENEEA in the germline V gene. Trimming took 4 bases from V and 8 from J; bases not matched to a gene: 4. The CDR3 contains 15 residues.

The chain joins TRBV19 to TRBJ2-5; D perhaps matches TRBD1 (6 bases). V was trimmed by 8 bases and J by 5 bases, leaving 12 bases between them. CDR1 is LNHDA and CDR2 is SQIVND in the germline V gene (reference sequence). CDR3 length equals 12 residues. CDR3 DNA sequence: TGTGCCAGTGATGGGGGCTCTGAGACCCAGTACTTC. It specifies CASDGGSETQYF.

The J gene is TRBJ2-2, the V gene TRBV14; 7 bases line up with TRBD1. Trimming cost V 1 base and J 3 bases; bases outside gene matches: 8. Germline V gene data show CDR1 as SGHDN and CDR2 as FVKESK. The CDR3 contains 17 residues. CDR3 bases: TGTGCCAGCAGCCAAGGAAAGGGGGCCGACTACACCGGGGAGCTGTTTTTT. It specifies CASSQGKGADYTGELFF.

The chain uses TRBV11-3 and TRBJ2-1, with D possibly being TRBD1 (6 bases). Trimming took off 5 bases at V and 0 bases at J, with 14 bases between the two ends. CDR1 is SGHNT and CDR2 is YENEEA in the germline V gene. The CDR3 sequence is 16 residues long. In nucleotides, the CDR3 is TGTGCCAGCAGCGAGGGGACATTTAGCTCCTACAATGAGCAGTTCTTC. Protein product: CASSEGTFSSYNEQFF.